These 32 T cell receptor beta chains were sequenced from one sample in a study of graft-versus-host responses after intestinal transplantation. Their antigen targets remain unknown. TCRdb's table, derived via immunoSEQ multiplex PCR, lists solely in-frame clones and lacks some. The sample has around 100,000 clones; over 85% are singletons. Source: unstimulated CD8+ T cells sorted from spleen or lymph node cells, taken before intestinal transplant. Source of these receptors: a human donor who received an intestinal transplant.

The rearrangement uses TRBV5-1 and TRBJ2-1; 10 nucleotides agree with TRBD2. The CDR3 loop spans 15 amino acids. The V and J ends lost 1 base and 4 bases, in that order; junction bases with no gene match: 2. Germline CDR1 and CDR2: SGHRS and YFSETQ. CDR3 residues: CASSLSGGAYNEQFF. In nucleotides, the CDR3 is TGCGCCAGCAGCTTGAGCGGGGGGGCTTACAATGAGCAGTTCTTC. The variable domain in full, completed from reference TRBV5-1 and TRBJ2-1, reads KAGVTQTPRYLIKTRGQQVTLSCSPISGHRSVSWYQQTPGQGLQFLFEYFSETQRNKGNFPGRFSGRQFSNSRSEMNVSTLELGDSALYLCASSLSGGAYNEQFFGPGTRLTVL.

The gene calls are TRBV12-5 and TRBJ2-5; D is ambiguous. The CDR3 sequence is 16 residues long. CDR1 and CDR2 from the germline V gene are LGHNT and FRNRAP. V was cut by 1 base and J by 1 base, with 13 bases left in between. CDR3 amino acids: CASGLAQDVIQETQYF. CDR3 DNA sequence: TGTGCTAGTGGTTTGGCTCAGGACGTGATCCAAGAGACCCAGTACTTC.

The chain recombines TRBV5-4 with TRBJ2-1; D call uncertain. Looked up from germline, CDR1 is SGHNT and CDR2 is YYREEE (reference sequence). The V end lost 4 bases, the J end lost 7 bases, and 6 bases lay between the germline ends. CDR3 length: 11 residues. The CDR3 nucleotides are TGTGCCAGCAGCGAATTTAATGAGCAGTTCTTC. Translating gives CASSEFNEQFF.

This chain connects TRBV9 to TRBJ2-3, with D perhaps TRBD1 or TRBD2 (5 bases each). V lost 4 bases and J 4 bases, leaving 10 bases between the germline ends. CDR1 is SGDLS, CDR2 YYNGEE, per germline. This CDR3 is 13 amino acids long. The CDR3: CASSPPGPDTQYF. The CDR3, as DNA: TGTGCCAGCAGCCCCCCGGGGCCAGATACGCAGTATTTT.

The chain carries TRBV2 and TRBJ2-6; tentatively, D is TRBD1 (6 bases). The V gene lost 6 bases and the J gene lost 0 bases, with 6 bases spanning the gap. Germline V gene lookup returns CDR1 SNHLY and CDR2 FYNNEI. CDR3 length equals 14 residues. In nucleotides, the CDR3 is TGTGCCAGCAGGACAGGCTCTGGGGCCAACGTCCTGACTTTC. Its translation is CASRTGSGANVLTF. Looking up the rest from reference TRBV2 and TRBJ2-6 gives the full variable domain: EPEVTQTPSHQVTQMGQEVILRCVPISNHLYFYWYRQILGQKVEFLVSFYNNEISEKSEIFDDQFSVERPDGSNFTLKIRSTKLEDSAMYFCASRTGSGANVLTFGAGSRLTVL.

The chain uses TRBV6-1 and TRBJ2-5, with 10 bases fitting TRBD2. In germline, CDR1 is MNHNS, CDR2 SASEGT. The V segment lost 1 base and the J segment 3 bases; nucleotides outside the gene matches: 8. This CDR3 contains 17 residues. DNA for the CDR3: TGTGCCAGCAGTGAAGGGGGGTGGCTAGCGGGGGAAGAGACCCAGTACTTC. Translated: CASSEGGWLAGEETQYF.

The rearrangement uses TRBV19 and TRBJ1-1; 7 bases line up with TRBD1. The J segment lost 4 bases and the V segment lost 6 bases, leaving 5 bases of the junction unmatched. The CDR3 is 13 residues long. Germline V gene sequence: CDR1 LNHDA, CDR2 SQIVND (reference sequence). CDR3 region: CASRESGGTEAFF. CDR3 bases: TGTGCCAGTAGGGAATCAGGGGGCACTGAAGCTTTCTTT.

The CDR3 nucleotides are TGTGCCAGCAGTTACGAGGGGAAAGGCTACACCTTC. Translation: CASSYEGKGYTF. The chain uses TRBV6-6 and TRBJ1-2; possible D gene TRBD1, 5 bases. The length of the CDR3 is 12 residues. The germline V and J ends were trimmed by 2 bases and 8 bases, with 9 bases remaining between them. Germline V CDR1 and CDR2: MNHNY, SVGAGI (reference sequence).

V gene TRBV15 combines with J gene TRBJ2-1, with 8 bases lining up with TRBD1. Germline V gene data show CDR1 as LNHNV and CDR2 as YYDKDF (reference sequence). The length of the CDR3 is 13 residues. Trimming took 3 bases from V and 7 from J; bases not matched to a gene: 2. The CDR3 bases are TGTGCCACCAGCAGGACAGGGGATAATGAGCAGTTCTTC. This gives the protein CATSRTGDNEQFF.

The chain couples TRBV7-9 to TRBJ2-1; 11 nucleotides line up with TRBD1. The V and J ends lost 5 bases and 8 bases, in that order; junction bases with no gene match: 5. Per germline, CDR1 SEHNR and CDR2 FQNEAQ (reference sequence). This CDR3 has 14 amino acids. The CDR3 loop is CASSPRDRGDEQFF. The CDR3 region has the DNA TGTGCCAGCAGCCCCAGGGACAGGGGGGATGAGCAGTTCTTC.

This chain uses TRBV4-1 with TRBJ2-3; D is ambiguous. With 1 base removed from V and 0 bases from J, the gap between germline ends came to 5 bases. From germline, CDR1 is MGHRA and CDR2 YSYEKL. The length of the CDR3 is 14 residues. The CDR3 DNA is TGCGCCAGCAGCCAAGGTGGAAGCACAGATACGCAGTATTTT. This codes for CASSQGGSTDTQYF.

This rearrangement joins TRBV4-1 to TRBJ1-5, with D possibly TRBD1 on 5 matching bases. The CDR3 runs to 16 residues. V lost 1 base, J lost 2 bases, and 12 bases lay in between. Per germline, CDR1 MGHRA and CDR2 YSYEKL. CDR3 amino acids: CASSQVVRGGNQPQHF. CDR3 bases: TGCGCCAGCAGCCAAGTGGTAAGGGGCGGCAATCAGCCCCAGCATTTT.

The chain uses TRBV27 and TRBJ2-1, with 7 bases aligning to TRBD1. This CDR3 spans 16 amino acids. The trim removed 5 bases at V and 8 bases at J, leaving 15 bases unmatched. Per the germline V gene, CDR1 is MNHEY and CDR2 is SMNVEV (reference sequence). In DNA form, the CDR3 reads TGTGCCAGCAGTACTCCTTCACAGGGGAGTATGGATGAGCAGTTCTTC. It yields the protein CASSTPSQGSMDEQFF.

This chain joins TRBV2 and TRBJ2-1; TRBD2 matches at 8 bases. CDR1 is SNHLY and CDR2 is FYNNEI in the germline V gene. V lost 0 bases and J lost 3; bases outside the gene matches: 1. The length of the CDR3 is 15 residues. CDR3 amino acids: CASSEASGGYNEQFF. CDR3 DNA: TGTGCCAGCAGTGAAGCAAGCGGGGGCTACAATGAGCAGTTCTTC.

The V gene is TRBV27, the J gene TRBJ2-7; D possibly matches TRBD1 or TRBD2 (5 bases each). This CDR3 region has 13 residues. The germline V gene has CDR1 MNHEY and CDR2 SMNVEV (reference sequence). V dropped 4 bases and J dropped 7 bases, with 14 bases sitting between them. The CDR3 bases are TGTGCCAGCAGTTATCTGGGGACGGGGGAGCAGTACTTC. Its translation is CASSYLGTGEQYF.

This rearrangement joins TRBV15 to TRBJ2-3, with TRBD2 matching 8 bases. Looked up from germline, CDR1 is LNHNV and CDR2 is YYDKDF (reference sequence). After removal of 3 bases from V and 5 bases from J, the junction contained 10 bases not matched to a gene. The CDR3 extends over 16 amino acids. CDR3 sequence: CATSSPAGGQKDTQYF. The CDR3, as DNA: TGTGCCACCAGCAGCCCGGCGGGGGGCCAGAAAGATACGCAGTATTTT.

This chain joins TRBV27 and TRBJ1-2; D is unclear. This CDR3 contains 15 residues. Trimming shortened V by 2 bases and J by 6 bases, and 16 bases separated the two germline ends. Germline V gives CDR1 MNHEY, CDR2 SMNVEV (reference sequence). In DNA form, the CDR3 reads TGTGCCAGCAGTTTAAAAAGGAGACCACTCAATGGCTACACCTTC. This encodes CASSLKRRPLNGYTF.

The V and J genes are TRBV7-2 and TRBJ2-1; D is possibly TRBD2 (7 bases). The CDR3 is 14 residues long. V dropped 5 bases and J dropped 8 bases, with 16 bases sitting between them. The germline V gene encodes CDR1 SGHTA and CDR2 FQGNSA. Here the CDR3 reads CASSPVGGLDEQFF. In DNA form, the CDR3 reads TGTGCCAGCAGCCCTGTGGGGGGGCTGGATGAGCAGTTCTTC.

The chain employs TRBV25-1 and TRBJ1-1; tentatively, D is TRBD1 (5 bases). CDR1 and CDR2 (germline): MGHDK, SYGVNS. CDR3 length: 10 residues. V lost 8 bases and J 11 bases, leaving 12 bases between the germline ends. The CDR3 loop is CASRRGRAFF. In DNA form, the CDR3 reads TGTGCCAGCCGGAGGGGTAGGGCTTTCTTT.

The chain links TRBV6-1 to TRBJ1-4; D is perhaps TRBD1 (5 bases). CDR3 length: 15 amino acids. Germline CDR1 reads MNHNS; CDR2 reads SASEGT. Trimming took 1 base from V and 0 from J, leaving 6 bases between them. CDR3 amino acids: CASSEVGATNEKLFF. The CDR3 nucleotides are TGTGCCAGCAGTGAAGTGGGGGCAACTAATGAAAAACTGTTTTTT.

V gene TRBV6-1 combines with J gene TRBJ2-2; 7 nucleotides match TRBD2. The germline V gene has CDR1 MNHNS and CDR2 SASEGT. CDR3 length equals 12 residues. Trimming at V came to 10 bases and at J to 6 bases, leaving 5 bases not matched to a gene. In DNA, the CDR3 is TGTGCCACCCTGCGGGGGTCCGGGGAGCTGTTTTTT. It encodes CATLRGSGELFF.

The chain has TRBV13 and TRBJ2-3, with D possibly being TRBD2 (6 bases). The V end lost 0 bases, the J end lost 2 bases, and 12 bases lay between the germline ends. The CDR3 covers 16 residues. CDR1 and CDR2 (germline): PRHDT, FYEKMQ (reference sequence). The CDR3 nucleotides read TGTGCCAGCAGCTTAGGAGATCTAGCGCCCACAGATACGCAGTATTTT. Its translation: CASSLGDLAPTDTQYF.

The chain uses TRBV9 and TRBJ1-1; D remains ambiguous. CDR3 length equals 13 residues. Trimming stripped 0 bases from V and 5 bases from J, with 8 bases between. Germline V gene sequence: CDR1 SGDLS, CDR2 YYNGEE. CDR3 sequence: CASSVDVGTEAFF. The CDR3 nucleotides are TGTGCCAGCAGCGTAGATGTAGGTACTGAAGCTTTCTTT.

This clone was recorded only once. The chain carries TRBV9 and TRBJ2-7, with 8 bases aligning to TRBD2. The V and J ends lost 3 bases and 3 bases, in that order; junction bases with no gene match: 5. CDR1 SGDLS and CDR2 YYNGEE come from the germline V gene. The CDR3 consists of 14 residues. The CDR3 loop reads CASSAGGAGYEQYF. In DNA form, the CDR3 reads TGTGCCAGCAGCGCCGGGGGGGCCGGCTACGAGCAGTACTTC.

The chain carries TRBV6-1 and TRBJ2-1, with 9 bases fitting TRBD1. With V trimmed by 4 bases and J by 8 bases, 6 bases remained unmatched. Germline values: CDR1 MNHNS, CDR2 SASEGT. This CDR3 has 14 amino acids. CDR3 amino acids: CASSGGTGSHEQFF. Written as DNA, the CDR3 is TGTGCCAGCAGTGGCGGGACAGGGTCCCATGAGCAGTTCTTC.

This chain uses TRBV11-3 with TRBJ1-1; D remains unclear. Trimming took 0 bases from V and 5 from J, leaving 10 bases between them. Germline loops: CDR1 SGHNT, CDR2 YENEEA. This CDR3 region has 14 residues. As DNA, the CDR3 is TGTGCCAGCAGCTTAGACGGGATGGGTACTGAAGCTTTCTTT. This sequence encodes CASSLDGMGTEAFF.

The chain links TRBV6-5 to TRBJ2-5, with TRBD2 matching 10 bases. There are 15 residues in the CDR3. CDR1 MNHEY and CDR2 SVGAGI come from the germline V gene. Trimming removed 4 bases from V and 2 bases from J; junction bases left unmatched: 4. The CDR3 protein is CASSFATSGQETQYF. CDR3 in DNA: TGTGCCAGCAGTTTCGCGACTAGCGGGCAAGAGACCCAGTACTTC.

The V call is TRBV7-2, the J call TRBJ2-1, with 8 nucleotides matching TRBD2. The CDR3 loop spans 15 amino acids. The V and J ends lost 3 bases and 4 bases, in that order; junction bases with no gene match: 5. Germline loops: CDR1 SGHTA, CDR2 FQGNSA. The CDR3 sequence is CASSFYGGAYNEQFF. The CDR3 DNA is TGTGCCAGCAGCTTTTACGGGGGGGCTTACAATGAGCAGTTCTTC. Full variable domain (outside the CDR3, taken from reference TRBV7-2 and TRBJ2-1): GAGVSQSPSNKVTEKGKDVELRCDPISGHTALYWYRQSLGQGLEFLIYFQGNSAPDKSGLPSDRFSAERTGGSVSTLTIQRTQQEDSAVYLCASSFYGGAYNEQFFGPGTRLTVL.

The rearrangement links TRBV7-9 to TRBJ1-1; D uncertain. Trimming took 5 bases from V and 8 from J, leaving 12 bases between them. In germline, CDR1 is SEHNR, CDR2 FQNEAQ (reference sequence). This CDR3 is 12 amino acids long. The CDR3: CASSPRPSEAFF. In nucleotides, the CDR3 is TGTGCCAGCAGCCCACGCCCCTCCGAAGCTTTCTTT. Using reference TRBV7-9 and TRBJ1-1 for the parts outside the CDR3, the full variable domain is DTGVSQNPRHKITKRGQNVTFRCDPISEHNRLYWYRQTLGQGPEFLTYFQNEAQLEKSRLLSDRFSAERPKGSFSTLEIQRTEQGDSAMYLCASSPRPSEAFFGQGTRLTVV.

The genes are TRBV27 and TRBJ1-2; TRBD1 might be the D (6 bases). The V end was cut by 6 bases, the J end by 8 bases, with 22 bases between. The CDR3 consists of 15 residues. CDR1 and CDR2 (germline): MNHEY, SMNVEV (reference sequence). The CDR3 reads CASSPGDTNFWGYTF. DNA of the CDR3: TGTGCCAGCAGCCCCGGGGACACCAACTTTTGGGGCTACACCTTC.

The chain joins TRBV7-9 to TRBJ2-3; no firm D call. Germline loops: CDR1 SEHNR, CDR2 FQNEAQ (reference sequence). With 1 base removed from V and 2 bases from J, the gap between germline ends came to 7 bases. CDR3 length: 14 residues. Here the CDR3 reads CASSLEGYTDTQYF. The CDR3 nucleotides read TGTGCCAGCAGCTTAGAGGGATACACAGATACGCAGTATTTT. The whole variable domain, remainder taken from reference TRBV7-9 and TRBJ2-3, is DTGVSQNPRHKITKRGQNVTFRCDPISEHNRLYWYRQTLGQGPEFLTYFQNEAQLEKSRLLSDRFSAERPKGSFSTLEIQRTEQGDSAMYLCASSLEGYTDTQYFGPGTRLTVL.

This clone was detected only once. This chain joins TRBV10-1 and TRBJ2-1, with TRBD1 identical over 8 bases. The CDR3 consists of 20 residues. CDR1 WNHNN and CDR2 SYGVQD come from the germline V gene (reference sequence). V lost 4 bases, J lost 0 bases, and 17 bases stayed unmatched. DNA for the CDR3: TGCGCCAGCAGTGGGGATCGGGCAGGGGGCTTGATTAGCTCCTACAATGAGCAGTTCTTC. This encodes CASSGDRAGGLISSYNEQFF.